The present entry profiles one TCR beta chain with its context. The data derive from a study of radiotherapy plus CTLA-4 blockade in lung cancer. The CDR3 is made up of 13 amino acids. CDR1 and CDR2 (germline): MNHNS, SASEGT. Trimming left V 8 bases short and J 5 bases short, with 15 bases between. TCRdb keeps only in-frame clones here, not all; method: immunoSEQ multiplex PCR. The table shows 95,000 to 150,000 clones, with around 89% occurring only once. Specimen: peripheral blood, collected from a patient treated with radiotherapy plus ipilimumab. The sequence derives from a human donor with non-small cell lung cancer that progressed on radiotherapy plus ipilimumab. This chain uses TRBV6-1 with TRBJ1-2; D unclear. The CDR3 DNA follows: TGTGCCAGCCTTATCGCGGCGGGGTATGGCTACACCTTC. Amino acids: CASLIAAGYGYTF.